The entry below gives a single T cell receptor (beta chain) sequence along with its context. Its matching antigen is unknown. The CDR3 consists of 16 residues. Germline assignment: CDR1 SGHTA and CDR2 FQGNSA. The record originates from a study of monozygotic twins with inflammatory bowel disease. Study-level points and caveats: Distinct T cell subtypes could not be told apart.

TCRdb re-called the 5' RACE reads and catalogs CDR3 proteins one per entry, DNA excluded. This sample contains around 40,000 distinct CDR3 sequences. Sequencing was performed on blood. The clonotype was recovered from a human donor with ulcerative colitis or Crohn's disease, or a healthy co-twin of an affected twin (not recorded which). The rearrangement joins TRBV7-2 to TRBJ1-6; as DNA is missing, the TRBD1 call by TCRdb cannot be tested. CDR3 amino acids: CASTDQGALDNSPLHF.